The TCR beta chain under discussion was sequenced for a study of T cell responses to AZD1222 COVID-19 vaccine. TCRdb's copy holds only in-frame clones and misses some; the assay was immunoSEQ multiplex PCR. Among about 170,000 clones listed, 92% were seen once. General study findings and limits: Baseline seropositivity occurred in only six AZD1222 recipients. White British ancestry dominated among donors, who included more females, and clonal diversity was possibly underestimated. It was only after the peak T cell response that any repertoires were sampled. Vaccine-associated CD4 TCRs ranged over spike, dominating at 160-218 and 743-854.

On this clone itself: Antigen specificity is unknown.

Specimen: peripheral blood, collected on day 0 of AZD1222 vaccination. The TCR was taken from an adult in good health.

The CDR3 nucleotides are TGTGCCAGCAGCGTAGGACCCTCCTTTCTAGCGGCGAGCAATGAGCAGTTCTTC. Protein: CASSVGPSFLAASNEQFF. The chain uses TRBV9 and TRBJ2-1; 7 bases are shared with TRBD2. The germline gives CDR1 SGDLS, CDR2 YYNGEE. This CDR3 region has 18 residues. V lost 0 bases and J lost 6; bases outside the gene matches: 15.